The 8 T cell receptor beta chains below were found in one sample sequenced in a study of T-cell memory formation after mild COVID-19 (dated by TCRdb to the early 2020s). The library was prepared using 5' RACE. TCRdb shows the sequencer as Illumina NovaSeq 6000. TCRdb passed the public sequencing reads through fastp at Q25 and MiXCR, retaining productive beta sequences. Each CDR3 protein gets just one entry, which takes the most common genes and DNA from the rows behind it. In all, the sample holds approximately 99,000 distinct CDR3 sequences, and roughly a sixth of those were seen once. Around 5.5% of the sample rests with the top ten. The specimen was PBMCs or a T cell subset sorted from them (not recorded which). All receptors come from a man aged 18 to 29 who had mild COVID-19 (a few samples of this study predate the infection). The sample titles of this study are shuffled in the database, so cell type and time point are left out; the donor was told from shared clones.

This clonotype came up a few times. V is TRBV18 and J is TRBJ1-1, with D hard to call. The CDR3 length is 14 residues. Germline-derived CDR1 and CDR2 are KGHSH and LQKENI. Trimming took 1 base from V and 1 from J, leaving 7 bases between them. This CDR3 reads CASSPQESNTEAFF. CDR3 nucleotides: TGTGCCAGCTCACCACAGGAATCGAACACTGAAGCTTTCTTT.

CDR3 nucleotides: TGCAGTGCTCGGGACTCCTATAATTCACCCCTCCACTTT. This sequence encodes CSARDSYNSPLHF. The chain uses TRBV20-1 and TRBJ1-6; unclear D gene. Germline V gene sequence: CDR1 DFQATT, CDR2 SNEGSKA (reference sequence). The CDR3 is made up of 13 amino acids. The V end was cut by 5 bases, the J end by 0 bases, with 5 bases between.

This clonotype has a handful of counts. DNA for the CDR3: TGTGCCAGCAGCTTACGAACCAGCCTCTCCTACAATGAGCAGTTCTTC. Translating gives CASSLRTSLSYNEQFF. The V and J genes are TRBV11-2 and TRBJ2-1, with D hard to call. Trimming left V 2 bases short and J 0 bases short, with 11 bases between. Germline V gene data show CDR1 as SGHAT and CDR2 as FQNNGV. The length of the CDR3 is 16 residues.

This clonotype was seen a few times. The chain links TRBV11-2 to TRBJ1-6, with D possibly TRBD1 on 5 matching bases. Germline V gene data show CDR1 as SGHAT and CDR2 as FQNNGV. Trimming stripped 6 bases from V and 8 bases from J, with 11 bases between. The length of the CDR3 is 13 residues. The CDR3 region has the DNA TGTGCCAGCAGTACCGGGACGGATTCACCCCTCCACTTT. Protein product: CASSTGTDSPLHF.

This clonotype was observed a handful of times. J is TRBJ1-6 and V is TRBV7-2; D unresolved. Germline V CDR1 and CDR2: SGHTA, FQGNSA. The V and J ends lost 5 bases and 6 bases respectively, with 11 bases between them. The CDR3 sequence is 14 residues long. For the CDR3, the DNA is TGTGCCAGCAGCCCCCGGCCCGTTAATTCACCCCTCCACTTT. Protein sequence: CASSPRPVNSPLHF. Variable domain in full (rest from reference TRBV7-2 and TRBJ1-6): GAGVSQSPSNKVTEKGKDVELRCDPISGHTALYWYRQSLGQGLEFLIYFQGNSAPDKSGLPSDRFSAERTGGSVSTLTIQRTQQEDSAVYLCASSPRPVNSPLHFGNGTRLTVT.

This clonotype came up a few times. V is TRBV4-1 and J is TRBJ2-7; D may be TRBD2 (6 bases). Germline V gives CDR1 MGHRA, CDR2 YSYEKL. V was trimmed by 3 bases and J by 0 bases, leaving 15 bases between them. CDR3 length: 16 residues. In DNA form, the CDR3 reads TGCGCCAGCAGCCACATAGCGGAACTGAGCTCCTACGAGCAGTACGTC. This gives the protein CASSHIAELSSYEQYV.

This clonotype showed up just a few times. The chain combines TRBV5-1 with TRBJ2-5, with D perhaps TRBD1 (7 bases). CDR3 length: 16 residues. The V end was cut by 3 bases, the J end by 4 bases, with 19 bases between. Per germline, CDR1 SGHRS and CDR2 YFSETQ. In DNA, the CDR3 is TGCGCCAGCAGCTCGTGGGAGGCGAAGGGGGCAGAGACCCAGTACTTC. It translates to CASSSWEAKGAETQYF.

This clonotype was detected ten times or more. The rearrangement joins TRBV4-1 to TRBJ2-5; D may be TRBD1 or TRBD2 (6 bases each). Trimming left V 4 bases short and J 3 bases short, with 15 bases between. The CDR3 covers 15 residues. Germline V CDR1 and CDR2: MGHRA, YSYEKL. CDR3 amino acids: CASSLQGTYKETQYF. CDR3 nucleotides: TGCGCCAGCAGCCTCCAGGGGACTTACAAAGAGACCCAGTACTTC.